The T cell receptor beta chain under discussion was sequenced for a study of T cells after yellow fever vaccination. Study-wide results and limits: The booster response re-showed most primary clones: roughly 97% CD4, around 87% CD8. Repertoires sorted by FACS could include abundant clonotypes that are contaminants from the bulk population.

Trimming removed 5 bases from V and 2 bases from J, with 13 bases in between. The CDR3 sequence is 13 residues long. From germline, CDR1 is DFQATT and CDR2 SNEGSKA (reference sequence). Via MiXCR, TCRdb re-called the 5' RACE reads, giving one row per CDR3 protein. Among hundreds of thousands of distinct CDR3 sequences listed, about 17% were seen once. On this clonotype: Its target is not known.

J is TRBJ2-7 and V is TRBV20-1; D gene unclear. The sample was PBMCs, taken 5 to 6 days after the first yellow fever vaccination. The receptor comes from a man between 18 and 29 years old who received the YFV17D yellow fever vaccine. The CDR3 region is CSAFADITYEQYF. The DNA for the CDR3 is TGCAGTGCTTTCGCTGACATCACCTACGAGCAGTACTTC.